This T cell receptor (beta chain) was recovered during a study of OX40 agonist ivuxolimab in advanced cancers. Trimming took 3 bases from V and 7 from J; bases not matched to a gene: 14. This CDR3 is 16 amino acids long. Germline CDR1 reads SGDLS; CDR2 reads YYNGEE. TCRdb's table, derived via immunoSEQ multiplex PCR, lists solely in-frame clones and lacks some. The table lists about 64,000 clones, approximately 81% of them singletons. This rearrangement joins TRBV9 to TRBJ2-7; the match to TRBD2 covers 9 bases. The specimen comprised CD4+ or CD8+ T cells sorted from blood, sampled in a trial of the OX40 agonist ivuxolimab. The TCR was taken from an adult with an advanced solid tumor such as melanoma, head and neck, liver or kidney cancer. The CDR3 nucleotides read TGTGCCAGCAGCGGCGAAGGACTAGCGCTACGAGGGGAGCAGTACTTC. It translates to CASSGEGLALRGEQYF.